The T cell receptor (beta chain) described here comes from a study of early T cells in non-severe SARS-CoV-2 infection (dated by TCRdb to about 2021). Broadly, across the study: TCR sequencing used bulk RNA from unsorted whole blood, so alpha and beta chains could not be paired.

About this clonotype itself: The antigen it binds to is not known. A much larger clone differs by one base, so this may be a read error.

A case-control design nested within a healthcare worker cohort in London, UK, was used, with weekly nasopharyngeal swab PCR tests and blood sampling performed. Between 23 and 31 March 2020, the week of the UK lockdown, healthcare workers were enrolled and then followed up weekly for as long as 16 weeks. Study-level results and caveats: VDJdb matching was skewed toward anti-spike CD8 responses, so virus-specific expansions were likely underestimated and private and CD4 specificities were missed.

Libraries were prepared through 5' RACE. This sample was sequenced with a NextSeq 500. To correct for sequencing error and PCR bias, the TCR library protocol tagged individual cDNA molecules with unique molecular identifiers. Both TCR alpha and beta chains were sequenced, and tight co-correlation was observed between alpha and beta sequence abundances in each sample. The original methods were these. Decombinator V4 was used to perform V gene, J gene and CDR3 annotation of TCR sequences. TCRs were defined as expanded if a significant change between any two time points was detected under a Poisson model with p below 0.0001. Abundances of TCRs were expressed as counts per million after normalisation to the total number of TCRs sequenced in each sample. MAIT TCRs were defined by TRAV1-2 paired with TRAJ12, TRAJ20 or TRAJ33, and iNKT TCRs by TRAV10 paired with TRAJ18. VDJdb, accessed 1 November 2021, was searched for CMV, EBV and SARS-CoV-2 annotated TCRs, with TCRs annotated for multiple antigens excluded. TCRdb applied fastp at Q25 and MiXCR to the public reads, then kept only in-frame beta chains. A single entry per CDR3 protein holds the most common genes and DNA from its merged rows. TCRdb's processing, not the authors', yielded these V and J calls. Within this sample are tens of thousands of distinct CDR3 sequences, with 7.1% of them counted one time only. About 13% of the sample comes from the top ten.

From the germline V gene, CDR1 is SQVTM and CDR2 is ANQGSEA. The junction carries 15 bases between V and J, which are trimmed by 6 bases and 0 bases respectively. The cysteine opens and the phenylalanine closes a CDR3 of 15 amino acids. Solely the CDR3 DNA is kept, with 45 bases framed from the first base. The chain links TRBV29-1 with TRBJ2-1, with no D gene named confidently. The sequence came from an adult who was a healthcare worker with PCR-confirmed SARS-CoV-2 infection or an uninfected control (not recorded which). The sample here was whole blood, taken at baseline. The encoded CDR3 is CSVRPDQSSYNEQFF. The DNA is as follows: TGCAGCGTGCGCCCTGATCAGAGCTCCTACAATGAGCAGTTCTTC.